These 7 T cell receptor beta chains came from one sample sequenced in a study of response to subunit inactivated influenza vaccine. TCRdb fed the RT-PCR reads into MiXCR, producing one record per CDR3 protein. Seen here are over 650,000 distinct CDR3 sequences, around a sixth observed once, and the top ten hold about a tenth. The sample was PBMCs from blood, taken more than 4 days after vaccination. Receptors originate from a man in his fifties or sixties who received an inactivated influenza vaccine.

This clonotype was seen only a few times. V and J are TRBV29-1 and TRBJ2-2; TRBD2 agrees at 11 bases. This CDR3 is built from 16 residues. Germline CDR1 is SQVTM and CDR2 is ANQGSEA. After removal of 6 bases from V and 3 bases from J, the junction contained 9 bases not matched to a gene. The CDR3 is CSVPNSGGAHTGELFF. The CDR3 bases are TGCAGCGTGCCCAATAGCGGGGGGGCCCACACCGGGGAGCTGTTTTTT.

The chain has TRBV2 and TRBJ2-3, with unresolved D. The CDR3 loop spans 14 amino acids. Germline CDR1 reads SNHLY; CDR2 reads FYNNEI. The ends were cut back, 5 bases at V and 4 bases at J, with 13 bases in the middle. The CDR3 region has the DNA TGTGCCAGCAGTCTCGGTTTCTGGTCAGATACGCAGTATTTT. It is translated as CASSLGFWSDTQYF.

This chain links TRBV6-5 with TRBJ2-1; D is unresolved. CDR3 size: 12 residues. Germline V gene lookup returns CDR1 MNHEY and CDR2 SVGAGI. V shed 6 bases and J shed 7 bases, with 10 bases lying between them. The CDR3 loop reads CASRRVGNEQFF. CDR3 nucleotides: TGTGCCAGCAGAAGGGTGGGGAATGAGCAGTTCTTC.

V usage is TRBV28 and J usage is TRBJ2-7; TRBD1 agrees at 7 bases. CDR3 size: 14 residues. Trimming took 4 bases from V and 3 from J; bases not matched to a gene: 6. Germline V gene sequence: CDR1 MDHEN, CDR2 SYDVKM. CDR3 loop: CASSSPRDSYEQYF. The CDR3 bases are TGTGCCAGCAGTTCCCCAAGGGACAGCTACGAGCAGTACTTC.

This rearrangement joins TRBV15 to TRBJ2-7; TRBD2 agrees at 7 bases. The CDR3 consists of 16 residues. Germline trimming cut 0 bases from V and 2 bases from J; bases unmatched to any gene: 7. From germline, CDR1 is LNHNV and CDR2 YYDKDF (reference sequence). The CDR3 nucleotides read TGTGCCACCAGCAGAGATCGTCGACTAGCTACCTACGAGCAGTACTTC. Its translation: CATSRDRRLATYEQYF. The variable domain in full, with the rest retrieved from reference TRBV15 and TRBJ2-7, is DAMVIQNPRYQVTQFGKPVTLSCSQTLNHNVMYWYQQKSSQAPKLLFHYYDKDFNNEADTPDNFQSRRPNTSFCFLDIRSPGLGDTAMYLCATSRDRRLATYEQYFGPGTRLTVT.

This rearrangement joins TRBV6-2 or TRBV6-3 to TRBJ2-3; 11 nucleotides line up with TRBD2. Germline V gene sequence: CDR1 MNHEY, CDR2 SVGEGT. V lost 6 bases to trimming and J lost 0 bases; unmatched junction nucleotides: 11. CDR3 length: 18 residues. The CDR3 DNA reads as TGTGCCAGCAGGCAAGGACTAGCGGGCCGGTTGAGCACAGATACGCAGTATTTT. Residues: CASRQGLAGRLSTDTQYF.

This clonotype was recorded many times. The rearrangement uses TRBV7-9 and TRBJ2-7; no firm D call. This CDR3 is built from 15 residues. V shed 5 bases and J shed 5 bases, with 19 bases lying between them. Germline V gene data show CDR1 as SEHNR and CDR2 as FQNEAQ (reference sequence). The CDR3 loop is CASSSPSGRRHEQYF. In nucleotides, the CDR3 is TGTGCCAGCAGCAGTCCTTCCGGGCGCCGCCACGAGCAGTACTTC.